This T cell receptor (beta chain) is drawn from a study of blood T cells in healthy people across ages. Findings of the study overall: Per million T cells, TCR beta diversity dropped about linearly as age rose. Observed TCR beta diversity showed a strong correlation with the percentage of naive T cells as measured by flow cytometry. It was the long-lived donors that had more naive CD4+ cells and higher diversity than aged donors.

The use of a sample-barcoded 5' primer and a J-beta primer mix characterized a second PCR of roughly 6 to 11 cycles. MiXCR, applied by TCRdb to the 5' RACE reads, yields one record per CDR3 protein. The sample consists of 850,000 or so distinct CDR3 sequences, more than 25% of them appearing once. This clonotype was observed at least ten times. Its antigen remains unknown. Each sample had at least 6 million PBMCs isolated. CDR1 MNHNY and CDR2 SVGAGI come from the germline V gene (reference sequence). The V end lost 5 bases, the J end lost 6 bases, and 14 bases lay between the germline ends. The CDR3 runs to 13 residues.

This chain joins TRBV6-6 and TRBJ2-7; D may be TRBD1 (5 bases). This receptor was obtained from an elderly woman in good health. Sequencing was carried out using blood. The CDR3 loop reads CASSPMTAFEQYF. In DNA, the CDR3 is TGTGCCAGCAGTCCTATGACAGCTTTCGAGCAGTACTTC.